Listed below are T cell receptor beta chains from one sample, sequenced in a study of cytomegalovirus exposure and HLA in healthy donors. The data were produced by immunoSEQ multiplex PCR, yet TCRdb's version contains in-frame clones alone and is incomplete. The sample includes 200,000 to 250,000 clones, around nine tenths of them seen just once. Sample: PBMCs. The receptors come from a man aged 18 to 35 in good health and CMV-seronegative. CDR3s include the opening cysteine and the closing phenylalanine or tryptophan. A D gene is named only where the DNA matches it firmly. Size is omitted from some rows. Given values are once, few, many or a class for expanded clones.

D gene | J gene | V gene | clone size | CDR3 protein | CDR3 DNA
TRBD2 | TRBJ2-7 | TRBV9 | - | CASSVLAGAYEQYF | TGTGCCAGCAGCGTACTCGCGGGAGCCTACGAGCAGTACTTC
TRBD2 | TRBJ2-7 | TRBV6-1 | - | CAGSSGRDYEQYF | TGTGCCGGTTCTAGCGGGAGGGACTACGAGCAGTACTTC
- | TRBJ1-6 | TRBV5-6 | - | CASSQTYRDSPLHF | TGTGCCAGCAGCCAGACTTACAGGGACTCACCCCTCCACTTT
TRBD2 | TRBJ2-7 | TRBV27 | - | CASSLHGGLVNEQYF | TGTGCCAGCAGTTTACATGGGGGACTAGTAAATGAGCAGTACTTC
- | TRBJ1-3 | TRBV6-5 | - | CASGQPAGNTIYF | TGTGCCAGCGGACAGCCCGCTGGAAACACCATATATTTT
TRBD2 | TRBJ2-4 | TRBV10-2 | - | CASSDLGGAKNIQYF | TGCGCCAGCAGTGATTTGGGGGGGGCCAAAAACATTCAGTACTTC
TRBD1 | TRBJ1-6 | TRBV19 | - | CASSIAGTASPLHF | TGTGCCAGTAGTATCGCCGGGACAGCTTCACCCCTCCACTTT
- | TRBJ2-7 | TRBV6-6 | - | CASSYSTDYEQYF | TGTGCCAGCAGTTACTCGACAGACTACGAGCAGTACTTC
- | TRBJ2-1 | TRBV5-1 | - | CASSLEGLHGINEQFF | TGCGCCAGCAGCTTGGAGGGACTGCATGGGATCAATGAGCAGTTCTTC
- | TRBJ1-5 | TRBV11-2 | - | CASSLGQNQPQHF | TGTGCCAGCAGCTTAGGACAAAATCAGCCCCAGCATTTT
- | TRBJ2-2 | TRBV2 | - | CASSLGHPNTGELFF | TGTGCCAGCAGCCTGGGACACCCGAACACCGGGGAGCTGTTTTTT
TRBD1 | TRBJ2-5 | TRBV4-1 | - | CASSHEGQGETQYF | TGCGCCAGCAGCCATGAAGGACAGGGAGAGACCCAGTACTTC
- | TRBJ2-3 | TRBV29-1 | - | CSVDVGAPPDTQYF | TGCAGCGTTGATGTGGGGGCACCCCCAGATACGCAGTATTTT
TRBD2 | TRBJ2-1 | TRBV5-4 | - | CASSLGGLAGLTTFEQFF | TGTGCCAGCAGCTTGGGGGGGTTAGCGGGCCTCACTACATTTGAGCAGTTCTTC
- | TRBJ2-1 | TRBV9 | - | CASSAFFGEQFF | TGTGCCAGCAGCGCATTTTTCGGGGAGCAGTTCTTC
- | TRBJ2-7 | TRBV19 | - | CASSIRSGGYEQYF | TGTGCCAGTAGTATACGGTCCGGAGGCTACGAGCAGTACTTC
- | TRBJ1-5 | TRBV27 | - | CASSLWARVNQPQHF | TGTGCCAGCAGCCTGTGGGCGCGGGTCAATCAGCCCCAGCATTTT
TRBD1 | TRBJ1-2 | TRBV25-1 | few | CASFHQGQTF | TGTGCCAGCTTCCACCAGGGACAGACCTTC
TRBD1 | TRBJ1-1 | TRBV6-5 | - | CASSYQGEVTEAFF | TGTGCCAGCAGTTATCAGGGGGAAGTAACTGAAGCTTTCTTT
TRBD1 | TRBJ1-6 | TRBV4-2 | - | CASSHGTEGSPLHF | TGTGCCAGCAGCCATGGGACAGAGGGTTCACCCCTCCACTTT
TRBD1 | TRBJ1-6 | TRBV28 | - | CASSLVDRDDSPLHF | TGTGCCAGCAGTTTAGTGGACAGGGATGATTCACCCCTCCACTTT
- | TRBJ2-1 | TRBV7-8 | - | CASSLAVGGNEQFF | TGTGCCAGCAGCTTAGCGGTCGGCGGGAATGAGCAGTTCTTC
- | TRBJ2-7 | TRBV4-3 | - | CASSQDWGANEQYF | TGCGCCAGCAGCCAAGATTGGGGAGCGAACGAGCAGTACTTC
- | TRBJ1-6 | TRBV7-9 | - | CASSLAGRRSNSPLHF | TGTGCCAGCAGCTTAGCGGGGCGGAGAAGTAATTCACCCCTCCACTTT
TRBD1 | TRBJ2-3 | TRBV11-3 | - | CASSLQQGVGADTQYF | TGTGCCAGCAGCTTGCAACAGGGGGTAGGAGCAGATACGCAGTATTTT
- | TRBJ2-3 | TRBV9 | once | CASSVAGFGTDTQYF | TGTGCCAGCAGCGTAGCAGGGTTTGGCACAGATACGCAGTATTTT
- | TRBJ2-2 | TRBV9 | - | CASSVGGPQYTGELFF | TGTGCCAGCAGCGTGGGGGGACCCCAATACACCGGGGAGCTGTTTTTT
TRBD1 | TRBJ1-1 | TRBV29-1 | - | CSVVGQGASTEAFF | TGCAGCGTTGTAGGACAGGGGGCTTCCACTGAAGCTTTCTTT
- | TRBJ1-5 | TRBV23-1 | - | CASSQRGTIYSNQPQHF | TGCGCCAGCAGTCAACGAGGGACAATATATAGCAATCAGCCCCAGCATTTT
TRBD1 | TRBJ1-1 | TRBV30 | few | CASNPGTGIFEAFF | TGTGCCTCTAATCCCGGGACAGGGATTTTTGAAGCTTTCTTT
TRBD1 | TRBJ1-4 | TRBV5-4 | - | CASSLGQGLGKLFF | TGTGCCAGCAGCTTAGGACAGGGACTTGGGAAACTGTTTTTT
- | TRBJ2-2 | TRBV7-2 | few | CASSLQSWQELFF | TGTGCCAGCAGCTTACAAAGTTGGCAGGAGCTGTTTTTT
TRBD1 | TRBJ1-6 | TRBV27 | - | CASSLTGGSSPLHF | TGTGCCAGCAGCCTCACAGGGGGCAGTTCACCCCTCCACTTT
- | TRBJ1-5 | TRBV27 | - | CASSLSPRDQPQHF | TGTGCCAGCAGTTTATCGCCCCGGGATCAGCCCCAGCATTTT
TRBD2 | TRBJ2-7 | TRBV4-3 | once | CASSQAQAGVYEQYF | TGCGCCAGCAGCCAAGCTCAAGCGGGAGTCTACGAGCAGTACTTC
TRBD1 | TRBJ1-1 | TRBV7-9 | - | CASRRTGGTEAFF | TGTGCCTCGAGGAGGACAGGGGGCACTGAAGCTTTCTTT
TRBD2 | TRBJ2-7 | TRBV29-1 | once | CSVVGLAGRDEQYF | TGCAGCGTTGTCGGGCTAGCGGGGCGAGACGAGCAGTACTTC
- | TRBJ1-2 | TRBV19 | - | CASGRATF | TGTGCCAGTGGCAGGGCCACCTTC
TRBD1 | TRBJ2-7 | TRBV7-9 | - | CASSLQGDLYEQYF | TGTGCCAGCAGCTTACAGGGGGACCTCTACGAGCAGTACTTC
TRBD2 | TRBJ2-2 | TRBV6-5 | - | CASSYSGTSVTGELFF | TGTGCCAGCAGTTACTCGGGGACTAGCGTCACCGGGGAGCTGTTTTTT
- | TRBJ2-3 | TRBV4-3 | - | CASSQGASPTDTQYF | TGCGCCAGCAGCCAGGGCGCGAGTCCCACAGATACGCAGTATTTT
- | TRBJ1-1 | TRBV28 | - | CASSLRGGTEAFF | TGTGCCAGCAGTTTAAGGGGAGGGACTGAAGCTTTCTTT
TRBD1 | TRBJ2-7 | TRBV11-2 | - | CASSFNQGASGGEQYF | TGTGCCAGCAGCTTTAATCAGGGGGCTTCCGGTGGCGAGCAGTACTTC
- | TRBJ1-6 | TRBV7-9 | - | CASSLVEGSRSPLHF | TGTGCCAGCAGCTTAGTTGAGGGAAGTAGGTCACCCCTCCACTTT